This T cell receptor beta chain appears in the sequencing data of a study of T cell responses to AZD1222 COVID-19 vaccine. Overall study results and limits: Among those given AZD1222, only five or six were seropositive at baseline.

TCRdb's table, derived via immunoSEQ multiplex PCR, lists solely in-frame clones and lacks some. This sample has over 95,000 clones, with approximately 94% found just once. The CDR3 spans 14 residues. Germline CDR1 is SGHDN and CDR2 is FVKESK. J lost 5 bases, V lost 2 bases, and 1 base had no gene match. Worth noting for this clone: Its antigen is not identified.

The chain joins TRBV14 to TRBJ2-3; 10 positions agree with TRBD1. The receptor comes from an adult in good health. Specimen: peripheral blood, collected on day 0 of AZD1222 vaccination. The CDR3 region has the DNA TGTGCCAGCAGCCAACGGACAGGGGGAGATACGCAGTATTTT. This sequence encodes CASSQRTGGDTQYF.